This TCR beta chain was obtained from a study of T-cell memory formation after mild COVID-19. Study-level information: Clusters were largely donor specific.

TCRdb re-analysed the 5' RACE reads in MiXCR, keeping a single row per CDR3 protein. The profile shows roughly 200,000 distinct CDR3 sequences, 9% to 10% of them singletons. Regarding the study as a whole: Mainly CM and EM harbored the contracting CD4+ clones; mainly EMRA harbored the CD8+ ones. What remained unconfirmed was the SARS-CoV-2 specificity of second-wave clones peaking on day 37. Some clones that responded turned up in pre-infection memory, which suggests that cross-reactive memory joined in.

This CDR3 comprises 13 residues. V trimming: 4 bases; J trimming: 10 bases; junction bases outside the gene matches: 5. Germline V lookup: CDR1 ENHRY, CDR2 SYGVKD. A remark on this clonotype: The antigen is undetermined.

The chain combines TRBV10-3 with TRBJ2-3, with 10 positions matching TRBD2. Material for sequencing was PBMCs or a T cell subset sorted from them (not recorded which). This sequence was found in a man aged 18 to 30 who had mild COVID-19 (a few samples of this study predate the infection). Cell type and time point are not known. The chain's CDR3 is CAISGSGGASQYF. CDR3 nucleotide sequence: TGTGCCATCAGTGGGAGCGGGGGGGCCTCGCAGTATTTT.